This T cell receptor (beta chain) was observed in a study of radiation and T cells in renal cell carcinoma. Note on this clone: Antigen: not known.

This sample's time point: blood 4 weeks post-SBRT, at nephrectomy. Treatment meaning: 15 Gy SBRT to primary tumor, nephrectomy 4 weeks later. Serial blood draws occurred at baseline and 2 and 4 weeks post-SBRT. The patient's renal cell carcinoma had clear cell pathology. Regarding the study as a whole: From baseline, blood top tumor clonotypes peaked at 2 weeks post-radiation. No pretreatment tumor biopsies were available for baseline clonotypes.

Germline CDR1 reads SGHAT; CDR2 reads FQNNGV. The CDR3 spans 15 residues. Trimming at V came to 1 base and at J to 2 bases, leaving 2 bases not matched to a gene. The data were produced by immunoSEQ multiplex PCR, yet TCRdb's version contains in-frame clones alone and is incomplete. The sample lists approximately 80,000 clones, 80% to 90% seen once, with 4.5% to 7% in the top ten. Specimen: blood, collected from a patient whose treatment included radiotherapy and nephrectomy. The receptor was derived from a woman in her seventies with renal cell carcinoma. The rearrangement joins TRBV11-2 to TRBJ2-7, with 10 bases lining up with TRBD1. The chain's CDR3 is CASSLVGTGAYEQYF. CDR3 nucleotide sequence: TGTGCCAGCAGCTTAGTTGGGACAGGGGCCTACGAGCAGTACTTC. Based on the CDR3 plus reference TRBV11-2 and TRBJ2-7, the full variable domain is EAGVAQSPRYKIIEKRQSVAFWCNPISGHATLYWYQQILGQGPKLLIQFQNNGVVDDSQLPKDRFSAERLKGVDSTLKIQPAKLEDSAVYLCASSLVGTGAYEQYFGPGTRLTVT.